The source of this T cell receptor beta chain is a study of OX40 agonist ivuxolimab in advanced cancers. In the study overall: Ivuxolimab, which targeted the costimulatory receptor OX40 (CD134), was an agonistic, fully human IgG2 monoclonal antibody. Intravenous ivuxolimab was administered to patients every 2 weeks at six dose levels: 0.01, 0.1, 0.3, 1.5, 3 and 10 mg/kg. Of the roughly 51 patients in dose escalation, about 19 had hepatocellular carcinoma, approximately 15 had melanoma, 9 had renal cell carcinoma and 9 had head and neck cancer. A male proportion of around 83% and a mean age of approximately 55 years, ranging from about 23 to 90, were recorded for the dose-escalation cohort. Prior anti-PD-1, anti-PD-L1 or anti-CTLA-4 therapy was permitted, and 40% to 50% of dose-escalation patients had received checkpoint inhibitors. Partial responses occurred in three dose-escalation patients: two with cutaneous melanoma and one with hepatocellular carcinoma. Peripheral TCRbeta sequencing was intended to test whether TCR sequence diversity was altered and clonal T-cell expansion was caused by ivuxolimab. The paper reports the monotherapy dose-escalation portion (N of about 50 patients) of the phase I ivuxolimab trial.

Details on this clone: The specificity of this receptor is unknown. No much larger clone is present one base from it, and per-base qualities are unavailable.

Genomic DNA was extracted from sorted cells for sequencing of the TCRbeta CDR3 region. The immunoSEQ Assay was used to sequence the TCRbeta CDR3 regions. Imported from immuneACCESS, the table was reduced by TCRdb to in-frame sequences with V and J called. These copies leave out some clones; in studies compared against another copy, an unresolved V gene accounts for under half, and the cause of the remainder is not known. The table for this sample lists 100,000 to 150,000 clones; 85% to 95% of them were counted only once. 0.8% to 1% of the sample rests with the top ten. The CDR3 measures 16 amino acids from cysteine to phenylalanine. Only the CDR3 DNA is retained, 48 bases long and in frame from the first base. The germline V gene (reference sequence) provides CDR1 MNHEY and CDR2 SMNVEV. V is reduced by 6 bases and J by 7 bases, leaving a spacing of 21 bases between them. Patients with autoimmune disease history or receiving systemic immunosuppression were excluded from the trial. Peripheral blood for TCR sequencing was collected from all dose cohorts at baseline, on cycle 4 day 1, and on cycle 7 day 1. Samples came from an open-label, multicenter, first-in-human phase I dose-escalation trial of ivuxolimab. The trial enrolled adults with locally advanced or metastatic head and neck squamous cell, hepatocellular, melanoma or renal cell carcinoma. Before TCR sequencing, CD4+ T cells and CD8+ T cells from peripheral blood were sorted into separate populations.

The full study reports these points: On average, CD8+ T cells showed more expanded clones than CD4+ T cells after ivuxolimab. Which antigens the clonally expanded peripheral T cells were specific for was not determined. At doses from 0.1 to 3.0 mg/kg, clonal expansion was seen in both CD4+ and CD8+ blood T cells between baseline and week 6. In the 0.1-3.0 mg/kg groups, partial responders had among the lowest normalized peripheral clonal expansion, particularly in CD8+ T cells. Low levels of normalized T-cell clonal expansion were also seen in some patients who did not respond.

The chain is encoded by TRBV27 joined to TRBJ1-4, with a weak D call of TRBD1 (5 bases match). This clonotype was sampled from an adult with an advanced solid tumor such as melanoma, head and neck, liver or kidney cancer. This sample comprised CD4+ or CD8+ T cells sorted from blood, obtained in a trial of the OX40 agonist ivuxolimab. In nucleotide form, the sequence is TGTGCCAGCAGCGACAGAGGGACGGTCTCCGGTGAAAAACTGTTTTTT. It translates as CASSDRGTVSGEKLFF.